This record looks at one TCR beta chain sequence and its context. The target antigen is unknown. The regulatory T cell sort gate was CD4+CD25hiCD127low/negative. The record originates from a study of B cell selection in AIRE deficiency. Study conclusions and caveats: Of roughly 3,300 shared Treg TCRbeta sequences, roughly 31% were healthy-donor-only and just under 9.5% patient-only.

Under the authors' procedure: Around 5x10^4 patient and 9.4x10^4 or so healthy donor TCRbeta sequences came from Tregs. The data were produced by immunoSEQ multiplex PCR, yet TCRdb's version contains in-frame clones alone and is incomplete. V, J and clone size were drawn from that table, and D and trimming were deduced from the DNA. The sample includes roughly 18,000 clones, about 93% of them seen just once. CDR1 is SGHRS and CDR2 is YFSETQ in the germline V gene. This CDR3 comprises 11 residues. The chain combines TRBV5-1 with TRBJ2-5, with D perhaps given as TRBD1 or TRBD2 (5 bases each). The J call may be wrong; the DNA end is better matched by TRBJ2-7. The TCR originated in a human donor in good health. Sequenced: CD4+CD25+ Tregs sorted from PBMCs. The CDR3 region is CASSGGYEQYF. For the CDR3, the DNA is TGCGCCAGCAGCGGGGGCTACGAGCAGTACTTC.